These T cell receptor beta chains were read from a single sample in a study of blood T cell repertoires in COVID-19. The method was immunoSEQ multiplex PCR; TCRdb's version includes in-frame clones alone and lacks a portion of them. The sample carries roughly 73,000 clones, about 85% recorded once. Sequencing was carried out using peripheral blood. All receptors come from a man between 65 and 80 years old with active COVID-19. The CDR3 runs from the conserved cysteine through the conserved F or W. The D gene is left open where the match is weak. Expanded clones are given a class, and other clones once, few, many or no size at all.

D gene | J gene | clone size | V gene | CDR3 DNA | CDR3 protein
NA | TRBJ1-1 | NA | TRBV28 | TGTGCCAGCAGTTTAGGTGGGGGGGGTAACACTGAAGCTTTCTTT | CASSLGGGGNTEAFF
TRBD2 | TRBJ2-3 | NA | TRBV5-5 | TGTGCCAGCAGCCCGGGTGGTAGCGGGAGGGCCTGGGGCATGTATTTT | CASSPGGSGRAWGMYF
NA | TRBJ2-3 | NA | TRBV30 | TGTGCCTGGAGTGTAGGGGAACGGCGGACGCAGTATTTT | CAWSVGERRTQYF
NA | TRBJ1-2 | once | TRBV30 | TGTGCCTGGAGCCCCATGGGGGGAGACTATGGCTACACCTTC | CAWSPMGGDYGYTF
TRBD2 | TRBJ2-5 | once | TRBV6-4 | TGTGCCAGCAGTGATCTAGCGGGACCCCAAGAGACCCAGTACTTC | CASSDLAGPQETQYF
NA | TRBJ2-7 | NA | TRBV10-3 | TGTGCCATCAGTGAGACAGGGTTATACGAGCAGTACTTC | CAISETGLYEQYF
NA | TRBJ2-5 | once | TRBV5-4 | TGTGCCAGCAGCTTGGGGGTCGGGGAGACCCAGTACTTC | CASSLGVGETQYF
TRBD2 | TRBJ2-1 | NA | TRBV10-2 | TGCGCCAGCAGCGCCCAGACTAGCCCCTCCTACAATGAGCAGTTCTTC | CASSAQTSPSYNEQFF
NA | TRBJ1-2 | few | TRBV7-3 | TGTGCCAGCAGCCTGGGCGGGGCGGCCGGCTACACCTTC | CASSLGGAAGYTF
TRBD1 | TRBJ2-5 | once | TRBV5-1 | TGCGCCAGCAGCGGAGCCGGGACAGAAGAGACCCAGTACTTC | CASSGAGTEETQYF
TRBD2 | TRBJ2-1 | NA | TRBV11-2 | TGTGCCAGCAGCTTAGAGAGGGGACTAGCGGGAGGGGGCCCCTACAATGAGCAGTTCTTC | CASSLERGLAGGGPYNEQFF
TRBD1 | TRBJ1-4 | NA | TRBV7-2 | TGTGCCAGCAGCCCTAGGCCGGCAGGGGGCTTTGAAAAACTGTTTTTT | CASSPRPAGGFEKLFF
TRBD2 | TRBJ2-3 | NA | TRBV5-1 | TGCGCCAGCAGCTCCGGACTAGCAGGTCGTGAGACGCAGTATTTT | CASSSGLAGRETQYF
TRBD1 | TRBJ1-2 | NA | TRBV4-3 | TGCGCCAGCAGCCAAGATGGCACAGGGGGTGTATACTATGGCTACACCTTC | CASSQDGTGGVYYGYTF
NA | TRBJ2-7 | once | TRBV7-6 | TGTGCCAGCAGCAGCTACGGGGGAACCTACGAGCAGTACTTC | CASSSYGGTYEQYF
NA | TRBJ2-5 | NA | TRBV5-1 | TGCGCCAGCAGCTTGGCAGGGGACCTACGGGAGACCCAGTACTTC | CASSLAGDLRETQYF
TRBD1 | TRBJ1-2 | NA | TRBV6-5 | TGTGCCAGCAGGCCGTCGGAGGGGGCAGGAGGCTACACCTTC | CASRPSEGAGGYTF
TRBD1 | TRBJ1-2 | NA | TRBV6-2/TRBV6-3 | TGTGCCAGCAGTCCGGGACAGGGACTCTATGGCTACACCTTC | CASSPGQGLYGYTF
NA | TRBJ2-1 | NA | TRBV19 | TGTGCCAGTACCACCGGCAGGGCCCCGGGTGACAATGAGCAGTTCTTC | CASTTGRAPGDNEQFF
TRBD2 | TRBJ2-1 | NA | TRBV5-1 | TGCGCCAGCAGCTTGAGGCTAGCGGGAGGCAATGAGCAGTTCTTC | CASSLRLAGGNEQFF
NA | TRBJ1-4 | NA | TRBV18 | TGTGCCAGCTCACCCAGGGGACGAACTAATGAAAAACTGTTTTTT | CASSPRGRTNEKLFF
NA | TRBJ1-5 | NA | TRBV19 | TGTGCCAGTAGTATAGCGGCGGCCAATAGCAATCAGCCCCAGCATTTT | CASSIAAANSNQPQHF
TRBD1 | TRBJ1-2 | NA | TRBV27 | TGTGCCAGCAGTAGCACCGGGACAGGGGCCCCGGTTGGGGGCTACACCTTC | CASSSTGTGAPVGGYTF
NA | TRBJ2-7 | NA | TRBV6-5 | TGTGCCAGCAGTTATGTCCTAGCGCGCCGCTCCTACGAGCAGTACTTC | CASSYVLARRSYEQYF
TRBD1 | TRBJ1-2 | once | TRBV7-2 | TGTGCCAGCAGCTTAGCGAGGGGACAGGGCTATGGCTACACCTTC | CASSLARGQGYGYTF
TRBD2 | TRBJ2-3 | NA | TRBV9 | TGTGCCACTGGAGGAGCGGGAGGAGTTGTGGATACGCAGTATTTT | CATGGAGGVVDTQYF
NA | TRBJ2-7 | NA | TRBV5-1 | TGCGCCAGCAGCCGCGACAGCTACGAGCAGTACTTC | CASSRDSYEQYF
NA | TRBJ1-2 | once | TRBV27 | TGTGCCAGCAGTTTATCGGGCGGGGGACCGTGGGGCTACACCTTC | CASSLSGGGPWGYTF
NA | TRBJ2-1 | NA | TRBV18 | TGTGCCAGCTCACCAATGAAGGGGGGGCCGGGTTACAATGAGCAGTTCTTC | CASSPMKGGPGYNEQFF
TRBD2 | TRBJ2-7 | NA | TRBV5-4 | TGTGCCAGCAGCTTGACTCGGGGACTAGCGGGAGGCGAGCAGTACTTC | CASSLTRGLAGGEQYF
NA | TRBJ1-1 | NA | TRBV7-9 | TGTGCCAGCAGCCTCCTATACACTGAAGCTTTCTTT | CASSLLYTEAFF
NA | TRBJ2-7 | NA | TRBV7-9 | TGTGCCAGCAGCTTAGTTCGGTCCTACGAGCAGTACTTC | CASSLVRSYEQYF
NA | TRBJ1-1 | NA | TRBV18 | TGTGCCAGCTCCTACAGAACCGAAGCTTTCTTT | CASSYRTEAFF
TRBD1 | TRBJ2-3 | NA | TRBV11-1 | TGTGCCAGCAGCATGGGGACAGGGGGCAGGACAGATACGCAGTATTTT | CASSMGTGGRTDTQYF
TRBD1 | TRBJ2-7 | NA | TRBV15 | TGTGCCACCAGCAGAGCGGGACAGGGTGCCCACGAGCAGTACTTC | CATSRAGQGAHEQYF
NA | TRBJ2-1 | NA | TRBV6-2/TRBV6-3 | TGTGCCAGCAGTTACAGCGGGCTACGATCCTACAATGAGCAGTTCTTC | CASSYSGLRSYNEQFF
TRBD2 | TRBJ2-1 | NA | TRBV7-9 | TGTGCCAGCACCAACCACCCGACTAGCGTTGAGCAGTTCTTC | CASTNHPTSVEQFF
NA | TRBJ2-2 | NA | TRBV5-1 | TGCGCCAGCAGCTTGGATTTCGGTCCCGGGGAGCTGTTTTTT | CASSLDFGPGELFF
TRBD2 | TRBJ2-4 | NA | TRBV3-1/TRBV3-2 | TGTGCCAGCAGCCAAGTTTCTAGCGGAAACATTCAGTACTTC | CASSQVSSGNIQYF
TRBD1 | TRBJ1-3 | NA | TRBV18 | TGTGCCAGCTCACCCCAGGGGGTCGGATCTGGAAACACCATATATTTT | CASSPQGVGSGNTIYF
NA | TRBJ2-6 | NA | TRBV30 | TGTGCCTGGAGTGCCCGTGGCGGGTCCGGGGCCAACGTCCTGACTTTC | CAWSARGGSGANVLTF
NA | TRBJ2-7 | NA | TRBV11-1 | TGTGCCAGCAGCTTAGGAGGTAGTTCCTACGAGCAGTACTTC | CASSLGGSSYEQYF
TRBD1 | TRBJ2-5 | NA | TRBV6-2/TRBV6-3 | TGTGCCAGCAGTTACGACAGGGAGGAGACCCAGTACTTC | CASSYDREETQYF
NA | TRBJ2-3 | once | TRBV4-2 | TGTGCCAGCACCCAGATGGGGGCCGGCACAGATACGCAGTATTTT | CASTQMGAGTDTQYF
NA | TRBJ2-1 | NA | TRBV5-1 | TGCGCCAGCAGCCGGCTTCTCCAGGGGAATGAGCAGTTCTTC | CASSRLLQGNEQFF
NA | TRBJ1-4 | NA | TRBV6-5 | TGTGCCAGCAGTCCCCCCGGGGGTCCTGAAAAACTGTTTTTT | CASSPPGGPEKLFF
TRBD2 | TRBJ2-1 | NA | TRBV7-2 | TGTGCCAGCAGCCCGGGACTAGATCCCTACAATGAGCAGTTCTTC | CASSPGLDPYNEQFF
TRBD2 | TRBJ2-3 | NA | TRBV7-3 | TGTGCCAGCAGCTTAACCGGGACTAGCGCGAGCACAGATACGCAGTATTTT | CASSLTGTSASTDTQYF
TRBD2 | TRBJ2-1 | NA | TRBV7-3 | TGTGCCAGCAGCTTAGTGGGGGGGTACAATGAGCAGTTCTTC | CASSLVGGYNEQFF
NA | TRBJ1-3 | NA | TRBV9 | TGTGCCAGCACCCCGGGTCGGGGGGCCGGGGTCTCTGGAAACACCATATATTTT | CASTPGRGAGVSGNTIYF
TRBD1 | TRBJ1-2 | NA | TRBV5-1 | TGCGCCAGCAGCTCGACAGGGGAGGACGATGGCTACACCTTC | CASSSTGEDDGYTF
NA | TRBJ2-5 | NA | TRBV19 | TGTGCCAGTAGTAACCTCCGGGACAACCAAGAGACCCAGTACTTC | CASSNLRDNQETQYF
NA | TRBJ2-3 | NA | TRBV7-9 | TGTGCCAGCAGCTTAGTTCAGACAGATACGCAGTATTTT | CASSLVQTDTQYF
NA | TRBJ2-5 | NA | TRBV12-3/TRBV12-4 | TGTGCCAGCAGGGGGAGCAGGGAGACCCAGTACTTC | CASRGSRETQYF
TRBD2 | TRBJ2-5 | NA | TRBV10-3 | TGTGCCACCCCGGAGGGGAGGGCCAGGGAGACCCAGTACTTC | CATPEGRARETQYF
NA | TRBJ2-2 | NA | TRBV30 | TGTGCCTGGAGTGTGGGGGCGGGAGTGGGGACCGGGGAGCTGTTTTTT | CAWSVGAGVGTGELFF